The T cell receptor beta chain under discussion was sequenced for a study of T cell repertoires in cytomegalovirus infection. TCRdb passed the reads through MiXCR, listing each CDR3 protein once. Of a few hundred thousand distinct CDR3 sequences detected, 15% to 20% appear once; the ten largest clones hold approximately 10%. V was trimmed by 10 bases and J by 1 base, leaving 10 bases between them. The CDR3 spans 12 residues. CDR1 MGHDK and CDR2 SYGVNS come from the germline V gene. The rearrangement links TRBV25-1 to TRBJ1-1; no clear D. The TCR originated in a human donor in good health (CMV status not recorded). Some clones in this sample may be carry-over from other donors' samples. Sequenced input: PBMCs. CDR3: CATLDGNTEAFF. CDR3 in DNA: TGTGCCACTCTTGACGGGAACACTGAAGCTTTCTTT.